Following are 5 T cell receptor beta chains from one sample sequenced in a study of cytomegalovirus exposure and HLA in healthy donors. Produced via immunoSEQ multiplex PCR; TCRdb's table is partial and in-frame only. Here the sample spans about 220,000 clones, approximately 83% being singletons. The sequenced sample consisted of PBMCs. The receptor source for this set is a woman in her 30s in good health and CMV-seropositive.

This clone was recorded once. This chain uses TRBV30 with TRBJ2-3; 7 bases line up with TRBD2. Losses at the gene ends were 2 bases for V and 1 base for J; bases not matched to a gene: 6. Germline CDR1 is GTSNPN and CDR2 is SVGIG (reference sequence). CDR3 length equals 15 residues. CDR3: CAWSKASGGTDTQYF. Here the CDR3 DNA reads TGTGCCTGGAGTAAGGCTAGCGGAGGCACAGATACGCAGTATTTT.

The V call is TRBV11-3, the J call TRBJ2-7; a weak D match, TRBD1 (5 bases). Germline CDR1 SGHNT, CDR2 YENEEA. The CDR3 extends over 13 amino acids. The ends were cut back, 2 bases at V and 1 base at J, with 6 bases in the middle. The DNA for the CDR3 is TGTGCCAGCAGCTTACAGGGTTCCTACGAGCAGTACTTC. It codes for CASSLQGSYEQYF.

The chain uses TRBV5-1 and TRBJ1-4; D is perhaps TRBD1 (5 bases). The V gene's germline CDR1 is SGHRS and CDR2 YFSETQ. The CDR3 loop spans 15 amino acids. Trimming removed 4 bases from V and 6 bases from J, with 16 bases in between. The CDR3 loop reads CASSLSGGEYEKLFF. CDR3 DNA sequence: TGCGCCAGCAGCCTAAGCGGGGGGGAATATGAAAAACTGTTTTTT.

The chain combines TRBV5-1 with TRBJ1-1, with 7 positions matching TRBD1. The CDR3 sequence is 13 residues long. Germline V CDR1 and CDR2: SGHRS, YFSETQ. The V segment lost 0 bases and the J segment 10 bases; nucleotides outside the gene matches: 6. CDR3 residues: CASSLVTGEIAFF. The DNA for the CDR3 is TGCGCCAGCAGCTTGGTTACAGGGGAGATAGCTTTCTTT.

J is TRBJ1-1 and V is TRBV4-1; 7 nucleotides align to TRBD1. Germline V gene data show CDR1 as MGHRA and CDR2 as YSYEKL. This CDR3 is built from 16 residues. Trimming took 3 bases from V and 1 from J; bases not matched to a gene: 8. The CDR3 here is CASSHPWGQPNTEAFF. CDR3 nucleotide sequence: TGCGCCAGCAGCCACCCTTGGGGACAGCCGAACACTGAAGCTTTCTTT.